This T cell receptor beta chain was sequenced during a study of blood T cells in healthy people across ages. Next came a second PCR, run for about 6 to 11 cycles, which used a sample-barcoded 5' primer along with a J-beta primer mix. MiXCR was run by TCRdb on the 5' RACE reads, yielding one entry per CDR3 protein. The table lists almost 550,000 distinct CDR3 sequences, around 24% of them singletons. This CDR3 has 14 amino acids. Looked up from germline, CDR1 is LGHNA and CDR2 is YNFKEQ. V shed 1 base, J shed 3 bases, and the junction held 1 base outside the gene matches. Every sample had a minimum of 6 million PBMCs isolated. This same sample was also taken into another study, of T cells of mothers and their children.

The gene calls are TRBV4-2 and TRBJ2-3; 7 bases align to TRBD2. The receptor was derived from a boy between 10 and 17 years old in good health. The sample consisted of blood. CDR3 protein: CASSQVRETDTQYF. The CDR3 DNA sequence: TGTGCCAGCAGCCAAGTGCGGGAGACAGATACGCAGTATTTT.